This record looks at one T cell receptor (beta chain) sequence and its context. The data are from a study of OX40 agonist ivuxolimab in advanced cancers. The data were produced by immunoSEQ multiplex PCR, yet TCRdb's version contains in-frame clones alone and is incomplete. The table lists approximately 100,000 clones, about 80% of them singletons, with roughly 5.5% in the top ten. Germline CDR1 is MGHRA and CDR2 is YSYEKL. V dropped 1 base and J dropped 0 bases, with 10 bases sitting between them. The length of the CDR3 is 16 residues. Sample: CD4+ or CD8+ T cells sorted from blood, taken in a trial of the OX40 agonist ivuxolimab. The chain recombines TRBV4-1 with TRBJ2-1; D may be TRBD2 (6 bases). The clonotype comes from an adult with an advanced solid tumor such as melanoma, head and neck, liver or kidney cancer. CDR3 sequence: CASSQGIGSSYNEQFF. CDR3 DNA sequence: TGCGCCAGCAGCCAAGGAATCGGGAGCTCCTACAATGAGCAGTTCTTC.